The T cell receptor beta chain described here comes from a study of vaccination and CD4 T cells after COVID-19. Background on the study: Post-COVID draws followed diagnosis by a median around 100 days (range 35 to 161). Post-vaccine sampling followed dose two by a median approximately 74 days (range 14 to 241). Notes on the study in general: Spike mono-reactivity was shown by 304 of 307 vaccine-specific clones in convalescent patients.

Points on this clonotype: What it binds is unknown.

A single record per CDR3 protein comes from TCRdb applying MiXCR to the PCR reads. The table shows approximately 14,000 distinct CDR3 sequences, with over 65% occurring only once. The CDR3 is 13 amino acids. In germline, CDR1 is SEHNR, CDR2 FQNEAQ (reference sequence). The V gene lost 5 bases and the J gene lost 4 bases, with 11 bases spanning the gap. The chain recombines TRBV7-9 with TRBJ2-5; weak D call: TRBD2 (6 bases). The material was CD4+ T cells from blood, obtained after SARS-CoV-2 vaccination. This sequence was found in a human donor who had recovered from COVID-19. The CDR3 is CASSNSGSETQYF. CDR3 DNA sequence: TGTGCCAGCAGCAATAGCGGTTCAGAGACCCAGTACTTC.